This T cell receptor beta chain was recorded in a study of vaccination effects on CD4 cells after COVID-19. In the study overall: Participants completed two doses of the BNT162b2 or mRNA-1273 vaccine. There were a couple of convalescent patients who gave samples 16 days and one week before vaccination.

This CDR3 is 14 amino acids long. From germline, CDR1 is SGHRS and CDR2 YFSETQ. The V end was cut by 2 bases, the J end by 4 bases, with 13 bases between. Comment on this clone: Its target is not known.

The repertoire was sequenced with immunoSEQ multiplex PCR; TCRdb's copy has only in-frame clones and lacks some. The sample holds 35,000 to 45,000 clones, about two thirds seen once. Prior to sequencing, the ViraFEST assay stimulated PBMC with viral peptide pools, which expanded the antigen-specific CD4+ T cells. Culturing for about 9 days preceded CD4+ T cell isolation. According to PCR results, the person was infected with SARS-CoV-2 between March and December 2020. Supplemented with 7.5 to 10 IU/ml IL-2 and around 10 ug/ml peptides, around 2 million PBMC per well were kept in culture. Half of the medium was exchanged for IL-2 medium on both days 3 and 7.

The chain couples TRBV5-1 to TRBJ2-7; D may be TRBD1 or TRBD2 (5 bases each). Specimen: CD4+ T cells from PBMCs cultured with a peptide pool, collected before COVID-19 vaccination. The clonotype originates from a human donor who had a prior SARS-CoV-2 infection. The CDR3 sequence: CASSLSGSRYEQYF. For the CDR3, the DNA is TGCGCCAGCAGCTTATCAGGGAGTAGGTACGAGCAGTACTTC.